The rows below give T cell receptor beta chains drawn from one sample of a study of technical replicates of blood from several donors. TCRdb keeps only in-frame clones here, not all; method: immunoSEQ multiplex PCR. In the table there are 75,000 to 100,000 clones, around 95% of which are singletons. Source material: T cells isolated from PBMCs. All receptors derive from a human donor in good health. The CDR3 runs from the conserved cysteine through the conserved F or W. Each record gives: V gene, clone size, CDR3 protein. Rows may omit the clone size; those that give it use once, few, many or a size class.

>TRBV4-1|once
CASSFRAGPNEQFF
>TRBV27|NA
CASSFFRTSGRSYEQYF
>TRBV5-6|once
CASSLVPGSYEQYF
>TRBV19|NA
CASSTSGRATSLQNIQYF
>TRBV25-1|NA
CASSEYGGLSAGELFF
>TRBV6-4|NA
CASSPVWGGGTDTQYF
>TRBV27|once
CASSWGNLGYNEQFF
>TRBV9|NA
CASNGQGQHYGYTF
>TRBV6-1|few
CASRGEQSNQPQHF
>TRBV7-3|NA
CASSRAIEETQYF